This entry describes one TCR beta chain. The data derive from a study of CD8+ T cells in alopecia areata. Treatment: oral pan-JAK inhibitor, 5-10 mg twice daily. J lost 3 bases, V lost 5 bases, and 14 bases had no gene match. The CDR3 covers 17 residues. The germline gives CDR1 SGHVS, CDR2 FQNEAQ. It was cDNA, reverse transcribed from extracted RNA, that served as the sequencing template. Only in-frame clones appear in the TCRdb table, and some are missing; sequencing was by immunoSEQ multiplex PCR. The sample has 130,000 or so clones; approximately 86% are singletons. The source material was CD8+ T cells sorted from blood, sampled at week 4, from a patient treated with tofacitinib. This TCR was sampled from a human donor with alopecia areata. This chain joins TRBV7-8 and TRBJ2-7; 9 bases match TRBD1. The CDR3 nucleotides are TGTGCCAGCAGCCAAAAACCTACAGGGGGCCTTAGCTACGAGCAGTACTTC. Translation gives CASSQKPTGGLSYEQYF. Drawing the rest from reference TRBV7-8 and TRBJ2-7, the complete variable domain is GAGVSQSPRYKVAKRGQDVALRCDPISGHVSLFWYQQALGQGPEFLTYFQNEAQLDKSGLPSDRFFAERPEGSVSTLKIQRTQQEDSAVYLCASSQKPTGGLSYEQYFGPGTRLTVT.